This entry describes one TCR beta chain. This sample is drawn from a study of blood T cell repertoires in COVID-19. The V gene end was trimmed by 4 bases and the J gene end by 4 bases; junction bases not matched to a gene: 7. The CDR3 contains 17 residues. CDR1 and CDR2 (germline): SGHRS, YFSETQ. Per the original methods: For nucleated cells, counts were estimated from reference gene primer amplification. Assay used: immunoSEQ multiplex PCR; TCRdb lists only in-frame clones, some missing. D and trimming were read from the DNA, whereas the V and J calls and clone size are those reported in that table. The sample has about 83,000 clones; around nine tenths are singletons.

The rearrangement joins TRBV5-1 to TRBJ2-5, with 16 bases identical to TRBD2. The material sequenced was peripheral blood. This sequence originates from a man aged 80 or over with active or convalescent COVID-19. This CDR3 reads CASSIGTSGRAVETQYF. For the CDR3, the DNA is TGCGCCAGCAGCATCGGGACTAGCGGGAGGGCCGTAGAGACCCAGTACTTC.